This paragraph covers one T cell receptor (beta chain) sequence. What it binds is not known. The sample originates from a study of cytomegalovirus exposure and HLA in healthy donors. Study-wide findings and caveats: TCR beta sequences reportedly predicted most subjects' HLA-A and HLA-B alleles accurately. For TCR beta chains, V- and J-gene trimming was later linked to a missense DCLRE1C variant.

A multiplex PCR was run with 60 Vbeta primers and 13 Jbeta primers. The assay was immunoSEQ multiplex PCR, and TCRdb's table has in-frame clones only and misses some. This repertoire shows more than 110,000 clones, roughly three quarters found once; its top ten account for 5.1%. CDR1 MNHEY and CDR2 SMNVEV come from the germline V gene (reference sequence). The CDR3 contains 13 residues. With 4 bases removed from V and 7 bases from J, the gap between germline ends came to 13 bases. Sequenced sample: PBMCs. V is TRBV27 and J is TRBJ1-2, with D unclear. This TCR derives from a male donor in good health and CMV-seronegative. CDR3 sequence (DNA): TGTGCCAGCAGTTACCGGGATGCAAGTGGCTACACCTTC. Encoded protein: CASSYRDASGYTF.